The clone carrying this TCR beta chain was recorded at least ten times. No antigen is known for it. A junction boundary mismatches the germline segment, possibly from a read error. Time point in this sample: persistent/refractory GD, antithyroid drugs over 5 years with positive TRAb. The authors made the TCR library using RNA they extracted from PBMCs. Germline loops: CDR1 LGHDT, CDR2 YNNKEL (reference sequence). The CDR3 is 16 residues long. This sample is drawn from a study of regulatory T cells in long-lasting Graves disease. Turning to the study itself: Persistent cases took antithyroid drugs over 5 years and stayed TSH receptor antibody positive.

Building of the TCR beta libraries involved iRepertoire HTBI primers and Arm-PCR of CDR3 regions. TCRdb called the multiplex PCR reads again in MiXCR, with one record for every CDR3 protein. The profile shows roughly 500,000 distinct CDR3 sequences, roughly 21% of them singletons. Study-wide results and limits: Lower TCR diversity characterized persistent Graves' patients relative to newly diagnosed patients.

This receptor was obtained from a female donor with Graves disease. V and J are TRBV3-1 and TRBJ1-1; a weak D match, TRBD1 (5 bases). The specimen comprised peripheral blood mononuclear cells (PBMCs), sampled when the disease was refractory, from a patient treated with antithyroid drugs. In DNA form, the CDR3 reads TGTGCCAGCAGCCAAGCTGACGGGACCTGGAACGCTGAAGCTTTCTTT. Its translation is CASSQADGTWNAEAFF.